This TCR beta chain was retrieved from a study of blood T cell repertoires in COVID-19 (dated by TCRdb to about 2020). A note on the overall study: Samples from collaborators originated in the United States, Italy and Spain and spanned both the acute and convalescent phases of COVID-19. The prospective study material was composed of cDNA or gDNA derived from T cells, B-cell-depleted T cells, or PBMCs. Samples were obtained from the ongoing ImmuneRACE study (first 160 participants) and from 1,254 subjects provided by 6 global collaborators. The repertoires were made available in a free public database intended to serve as a resource for research on the immune response to SARS-CoV-2. The dataset comprised deeply sampled blood TCRbeta repertoires from subjects exposed to, actively infected with, or recovered from COVID-19. Where HLA class I and class II types were available, the types were taken from metadata supplied by the sample provider, not from assay-based typing. Sample metadata almost always included a de-identified subject ID, COVID-19 status, age in years and sex.

The CDR3 has 13 amino acids, counting the end cysteine and phenylalanine. Only the CDR3 DNA is retained, 39 bases long and in frame from the first base. V is cut by 4 bases and J by 7 bases, and the space between the germline ends is 13 bases. CDR1 and CDR2 (LGHNA, YSLEER) derive from the germline V gene. In Seattle, one collaborating source enrolled patients while the infection was active and tracked those patients longitudinally over the course of disease. Each collaborating institution followed its own protocols to collect whole blood in K2EDTA tubes. For TCRbeta analysis, collaborator samples were shipped as frozen whole blood, as isolated PBMCs, or as DNA extracted from either sample type. A remark on this clone: The antigen it binds to is not known. No clone much larger than this one lies a single base away; base qualities are absent.

On the study overall, not on this receptor specifically: How much clinical and demographic metadata was included differed by source and by participant, and the metadata was provided uncurated.

TCRbeta CDR3 regions were amplified from genomic DNA by means of the immunoSEQ Assay, a bias-controlled multiplex PCR. The source study handled its data this way. Within the assay, amplification of reference gene primers was used to estimate how many nucleated cells each sample contained. Sequence reads were collapsed and filtered to measure the absolute abundance of every unique TCRbeta CDR3 rearrangement. For each sample, productive Simpson clonality was calculated by taking the square root of Simpson's diversity index across productive rearrangements. Held by TCRdb, this immuneACCESS table contains in-frame sequences only and omits some clones. Under half of the omission traces to an unresolved V gene where checked; the cause of the rest is unknown. V and J calls and clone size are those listed in that table; D and trimming were worked out from the DNA. The table for this sample lists just over 250,000 clones; 91% of them were counted only once. Approximately 2.6% of the sample belongs to the ten largest clones.

The TCR was taken from a person between 18 and 35 years old with COVID-19, enrolled during active disease. Sequenced input: peripheral blood. Recombination joined TRBV4-3 with TRBJ1-1; no D segment can be confidently identified. The CDR3 region has the sequence CASSLQLQVEAFF. The bases read TGCGCCAGCAGCCTTCAACTCCAGGTTGAAGCTTTCTTT.